This T cell receptor beta chain was sequenced in a study of early T cells in non-severe SARS-CoV-2 infection. Turning to the study itself: Bulk RNA taken from unsorted whole blood was sequenced, leaving chains unpaired.

The library protocol tagged individual cDNA molecules with unique molecular identifiers. TCRdb itself ran the 5' RACE reads through MiXCR, one entry per CDR3 protein. The data show roughly 80,000 distinct CDR3 sequences, with about a sixth seen just once and about 3.1% held by the top ten. This receptor was identified in an adult who was a healthcare worker with PCR-confirmed SARS-CoV-2 infection or an uninfected control (not recorded which). Sequencing was performed on whole blood.

The CDR3 spells CASSFPGQSNYGYTF. CDR3 coding DNA: TGTGCCAGCAGCTTCCCGGGACAGTCTAACTATGGCTACACCTTC. The chain combines TRBV7-9 with TRBJ1-2, with TRBD1 identical over 7 bases. From germline, CDR1 is SEHNR and CDR2 FQNEAQ (reference sequence). The ends lost 3 bases at V and 0 bases at J; junction bases unmatched: 4. The CDR3 runs 15 residues.